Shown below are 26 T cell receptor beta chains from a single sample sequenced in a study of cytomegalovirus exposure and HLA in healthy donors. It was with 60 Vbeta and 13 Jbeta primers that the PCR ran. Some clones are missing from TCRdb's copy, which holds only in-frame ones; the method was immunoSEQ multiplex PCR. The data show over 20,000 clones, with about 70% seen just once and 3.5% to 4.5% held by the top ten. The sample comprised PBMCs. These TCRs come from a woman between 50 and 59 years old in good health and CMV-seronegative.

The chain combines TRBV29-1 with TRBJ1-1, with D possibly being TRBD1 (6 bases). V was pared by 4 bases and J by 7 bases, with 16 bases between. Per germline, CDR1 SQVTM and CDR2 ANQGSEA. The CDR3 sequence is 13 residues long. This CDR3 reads CSVARGAVGEAFF. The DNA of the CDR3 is TGCAGCGTTGCACGGGGGGCGGTCGGTGAAGCTTTCTTT.

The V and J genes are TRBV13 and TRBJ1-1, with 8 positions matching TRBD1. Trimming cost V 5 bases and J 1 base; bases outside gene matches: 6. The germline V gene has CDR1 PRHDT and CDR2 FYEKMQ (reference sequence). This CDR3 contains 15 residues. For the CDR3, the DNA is TGTGCCAGCAGCCCCCGACAGGGGAGGAACACTGAAGCTTTCTTT. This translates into CASSPRQGRNTEAFF.

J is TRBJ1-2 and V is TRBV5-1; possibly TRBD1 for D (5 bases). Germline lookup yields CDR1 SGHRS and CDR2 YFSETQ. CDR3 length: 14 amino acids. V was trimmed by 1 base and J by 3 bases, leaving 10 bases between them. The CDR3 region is CASSLQGGDYGYTF. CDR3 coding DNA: TGCGCCAGCAGCTTGCAAGGAGGGGACTATGGCTACACCTTC.

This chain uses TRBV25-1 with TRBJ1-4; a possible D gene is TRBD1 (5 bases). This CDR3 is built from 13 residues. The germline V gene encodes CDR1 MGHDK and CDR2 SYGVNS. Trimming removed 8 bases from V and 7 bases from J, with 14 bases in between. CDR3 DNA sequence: TGTGCCAGCGCGGGACGGTCAGTTGAAAAACTGTTTTTT. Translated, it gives CASAGRSVEKLFF.

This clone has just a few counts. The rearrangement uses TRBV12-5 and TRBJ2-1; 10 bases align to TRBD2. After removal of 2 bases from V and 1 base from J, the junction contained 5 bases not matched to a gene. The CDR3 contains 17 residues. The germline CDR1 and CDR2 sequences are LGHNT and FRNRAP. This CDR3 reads CASGLTSGIFSYNEQFF. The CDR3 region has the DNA TGTGCTAGTGGTTTGACTAGCGGGATATTTTCCTACAATGAGCAGTTCTTC.

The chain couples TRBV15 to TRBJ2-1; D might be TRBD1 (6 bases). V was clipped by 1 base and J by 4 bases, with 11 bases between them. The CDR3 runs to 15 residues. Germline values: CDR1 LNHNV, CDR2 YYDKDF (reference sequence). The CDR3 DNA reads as TGTGCCACCAGCAGAGGGGGGACACATTACAATGAGCAGTTCTTC. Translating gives CATSRGGTHYNEQFF.

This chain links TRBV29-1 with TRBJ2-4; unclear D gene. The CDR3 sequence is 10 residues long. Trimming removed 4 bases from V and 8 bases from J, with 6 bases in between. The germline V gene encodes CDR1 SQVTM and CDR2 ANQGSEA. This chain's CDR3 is CSVVRDIQYF. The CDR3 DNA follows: TGCAGCGTTGTAAGAGACATTCAGTACTTC.

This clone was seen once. In nucleotides, the CDR3 is TGTGCCAGCAGCCCGGACAGGGGTGCAGATACGCAGTATTTT. Amino acid sequence: CASSPDRGADTQYF. The J gene is TRBJ2-3, the V gene TRBV25-1; 9 bases agree with TRBD1. The CDR3 runs 14 residues. Trimming removed 6 bases from V and 4 bases from J; junction bases left unmatched: 5. The germline V gene encodes CDR1 MGHDK and CDR2 SYGVNS.

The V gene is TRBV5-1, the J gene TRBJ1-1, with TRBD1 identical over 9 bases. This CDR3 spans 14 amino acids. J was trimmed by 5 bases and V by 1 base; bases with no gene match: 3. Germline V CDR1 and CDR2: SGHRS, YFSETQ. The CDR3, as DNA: TGCGCCAGCAGCTTGAAGGACAGGGGAACTGAAGCTTTCTTT. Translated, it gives CASSLKDRGTEAFF.

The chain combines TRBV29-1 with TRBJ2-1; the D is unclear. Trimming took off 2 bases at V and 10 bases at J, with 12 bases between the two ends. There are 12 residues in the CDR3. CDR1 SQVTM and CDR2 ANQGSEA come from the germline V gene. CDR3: CSVELGNYEQFF. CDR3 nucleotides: TGCAGCGTTGAACTTGGCAATTACGAGCAGTTCTTC.

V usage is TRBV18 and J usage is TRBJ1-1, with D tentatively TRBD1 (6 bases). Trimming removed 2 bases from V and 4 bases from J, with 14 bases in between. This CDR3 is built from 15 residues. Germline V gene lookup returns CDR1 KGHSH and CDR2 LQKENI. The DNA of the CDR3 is TGTGCCAGCTCACCATTTCAGGGGAGTGCCACTGAAGCTTTCTTT. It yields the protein CASSPFQGSATEAFF.

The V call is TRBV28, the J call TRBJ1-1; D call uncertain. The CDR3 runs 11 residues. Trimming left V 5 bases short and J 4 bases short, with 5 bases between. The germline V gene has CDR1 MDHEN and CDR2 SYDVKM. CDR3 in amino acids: CASSISTEAFF. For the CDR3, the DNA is TGTGCCAGCAGTATCTCCACTGAAGCTTTCTTT. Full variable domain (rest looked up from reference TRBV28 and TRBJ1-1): DVKVTQSSRYLVKRTGEKVFLECVQDMDHENMFWYRQDPGLGLRLIYFSYDVKMKEKGDIPEGYSVSREKKERFSLILESASTNQTSMYLCASSISTEAFFGQGTRLTVV.

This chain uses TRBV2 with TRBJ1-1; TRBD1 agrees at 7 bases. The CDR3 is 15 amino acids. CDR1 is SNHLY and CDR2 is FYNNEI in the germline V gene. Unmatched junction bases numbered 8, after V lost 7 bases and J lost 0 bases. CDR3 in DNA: TGTGCCAGCACCTTAAGGACAGGCATGAACACTGAAGCTTTCTTT. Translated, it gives CASTLRTGMNTEAFF.

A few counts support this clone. The CDR3 is CASSRLEELFF. The CDR3 nucleotides are TGTGCCAGCTCACGACTGGAGGAACTGTTTTTT. The chain recombines TRBV18 with TRBJ1-4; no definite D call. The CDR3 runs to 11 residues. Germline lookup yields CDR1 KGHSH and CDR2 LQKENI. Deletions cut 4 bases from V and 12 bases from J, with 9 bases between.

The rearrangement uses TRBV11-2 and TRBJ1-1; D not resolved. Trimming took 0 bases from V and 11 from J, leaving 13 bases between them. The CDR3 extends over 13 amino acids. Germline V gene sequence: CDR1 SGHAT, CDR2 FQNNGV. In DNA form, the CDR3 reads TGTGCCAGCAGCTTAGATGACGGACTCCGGGCTTTCTTT. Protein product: CASSLDDGLRAFF.

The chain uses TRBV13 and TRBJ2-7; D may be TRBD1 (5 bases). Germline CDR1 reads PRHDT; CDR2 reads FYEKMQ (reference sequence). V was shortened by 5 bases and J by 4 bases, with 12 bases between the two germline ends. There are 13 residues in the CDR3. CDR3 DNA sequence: TGTGCCAGCAGCCCCCCGACAGATTACGAGCAGTACTTC. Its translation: CASSPPTDYEQYF.

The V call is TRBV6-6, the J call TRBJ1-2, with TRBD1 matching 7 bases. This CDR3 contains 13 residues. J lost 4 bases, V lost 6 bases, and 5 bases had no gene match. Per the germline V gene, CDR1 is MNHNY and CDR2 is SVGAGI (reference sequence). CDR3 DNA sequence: TGTGCCAGCAGCAGACAGGGATCCTATGGCTACACCTTC. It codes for CASSRQGSYGYTF.

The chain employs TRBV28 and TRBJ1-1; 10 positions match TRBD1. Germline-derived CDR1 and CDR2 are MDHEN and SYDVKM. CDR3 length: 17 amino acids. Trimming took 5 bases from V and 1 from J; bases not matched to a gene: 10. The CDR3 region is CASSGTGTGERNTEAFF. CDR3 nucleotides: TGTGCCAGCAGTGGAACCGGGACAGGGGAAAGGAACACTGAAGCTTTCTTT. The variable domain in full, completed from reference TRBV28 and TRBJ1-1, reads DVKVTQSSRYLVKRTGEKVFLECVQDMDHENMFWYRQDPGLGLRLIYFSYDVKMKEKGDIPEGYSVSREKKERFSLILESASTNQTSMYLCASSGTGTGERNTEAFFGQGTRLTVV.

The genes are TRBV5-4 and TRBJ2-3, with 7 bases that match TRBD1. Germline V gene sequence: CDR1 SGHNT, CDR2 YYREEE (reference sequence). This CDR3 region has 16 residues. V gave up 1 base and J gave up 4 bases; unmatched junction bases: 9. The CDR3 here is CASSLPRQGGADTQYF. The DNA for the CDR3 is TGTGCCAGCAGCTTGCCTCGACAGGGTGGGGCAGATACGCAGTATTTT.

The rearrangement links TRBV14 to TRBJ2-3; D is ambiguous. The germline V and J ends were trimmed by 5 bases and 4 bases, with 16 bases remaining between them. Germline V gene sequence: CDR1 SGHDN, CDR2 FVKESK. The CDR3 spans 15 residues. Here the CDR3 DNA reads TGTGCCAGCAGCTCCATGGAGCGCAGATCAGATACGCAGTATTTT. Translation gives CASSSMERRSDTQYF.

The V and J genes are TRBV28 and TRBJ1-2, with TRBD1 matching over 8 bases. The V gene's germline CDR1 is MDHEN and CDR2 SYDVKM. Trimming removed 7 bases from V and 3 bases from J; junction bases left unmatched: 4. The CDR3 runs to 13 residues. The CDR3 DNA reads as TGTGCCAGCACAGCACAGGGGGACTATGGCTACACCTTC. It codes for CASTAQGDYGYTF.

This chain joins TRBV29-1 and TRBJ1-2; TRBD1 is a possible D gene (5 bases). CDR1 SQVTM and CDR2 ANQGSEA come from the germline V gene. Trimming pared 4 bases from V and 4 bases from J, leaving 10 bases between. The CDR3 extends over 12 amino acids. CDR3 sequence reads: CSVGGEGYGYTF. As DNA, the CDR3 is TGCAGCGTTGGGGGGGAGGGCTATGGCTACACCTTC.

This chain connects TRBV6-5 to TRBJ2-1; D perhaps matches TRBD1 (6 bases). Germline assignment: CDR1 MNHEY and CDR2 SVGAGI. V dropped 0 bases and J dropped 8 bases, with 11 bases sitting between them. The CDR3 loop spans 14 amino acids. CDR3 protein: CASSYSYRAHEQFF. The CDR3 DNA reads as TGTGCCAGCAGTTACTCCTACAGGGCCCATGAGCAGTTCTTC.

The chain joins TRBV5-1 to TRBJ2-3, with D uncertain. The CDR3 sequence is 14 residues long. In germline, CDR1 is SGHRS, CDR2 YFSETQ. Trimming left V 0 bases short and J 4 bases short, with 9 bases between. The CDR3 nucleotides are TGCGCCAGCAGCTTGGTGGCAGGCGCAGATACGCAGTATTTT. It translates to CASSLVAGADTQYF. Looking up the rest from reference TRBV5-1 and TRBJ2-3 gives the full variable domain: KAGVTQTPRYLIKTRGQQVTLSCSPISGHRSVSWYQQTPGQGLQFLFEYFSETQRNKGNFPGRFSGRQFSNSRSEMNVSTLELGDSALYLCASSLVAGADTQYFGPGTRLTVL.

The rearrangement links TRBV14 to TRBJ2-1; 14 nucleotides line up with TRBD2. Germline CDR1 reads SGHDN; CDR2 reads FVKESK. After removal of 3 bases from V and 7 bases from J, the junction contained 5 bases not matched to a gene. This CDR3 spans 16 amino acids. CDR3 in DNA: TGTGCCAGCAGCCACCCCGGGACTAGCGGGGGTAATGAGCAGTTCTTC. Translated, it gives CASSHPGTSGGNEQFF. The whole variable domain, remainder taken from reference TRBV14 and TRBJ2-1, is EAGVTQFPSHSVIEKGQTVTLRCDPISGHDNLYWYRRVMGKEIKFLLHFVKESKQDESGMPNNRFLAERTGGTYSTLKVQPAELEDSGVYFCASSHPGTSGGNEQFFGPGTRLTVL.

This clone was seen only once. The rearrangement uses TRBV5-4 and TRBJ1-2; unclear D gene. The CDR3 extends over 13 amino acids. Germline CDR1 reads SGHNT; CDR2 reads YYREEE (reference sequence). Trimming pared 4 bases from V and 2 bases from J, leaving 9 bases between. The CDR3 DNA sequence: TGTGCCAGCAGCCCACTTGAGAACTATGGCTACACCTTC. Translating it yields CASSPLENYGYTF.